Each of the 15 T cell receptor beta chains below was sequenced from the same sample in a study of shared clonotypes between healthy human individuals. Repertoires were generated with immunoSEQ multiplex PCR, while TCRdb's copy carries only in-frame clones and drops some. The table has around 2,100,000 clones, about 95% seen once. It was CD45RO-negative cells, positively selected for CCR7, that made up naive CD8 cells, with terminally differentiated effector memory CD45RA+ cells excluded. Source material: naive CD8+ T cells sorted from blood. All receptors derive from a man aged 18 to 30 in good health.

The chain is built from TRBV13 and TRBJ2-3, with 7 nucleotides matching TRBD1. Germline V gene sequence: CDR1 PRHDT, CDR2 FYEKMQ (reference sequence). The J segment lost 1 base and the V segment lost 5 bases, leaving 6 bases of the junction unmatched. CDR3 length equals 15 residues. CDR3 DNA sequence: TGTGCCAGCAGCAGGGGGCCACGGGGCACAGATACGCAGTATTTT. This gives the protein CASSRGPRGTDTQYF.

The chain is built from TRBV7-9 and TRBJ2-2; D remains ambiguous. Trimming shortened V by 6 bases and J by 6 bases, and 14 bases separated the two germline ends. Looked up from germline, CDR1 is SEHNR and CDR2 is FQNEAQ (reference sequence). This CDR3 comprises 14 residues. The CDR3 region is CASRNPGNAGELFF. CDR3 sequence (DNA): TGTGCCAGCAGAAACCCCGGAAACGCCGGGGAGCTGTTTTTT. Filled out from reference TRBV7-9 and TRBJ2-2, the complete variable domain reads DTGVSQNPRHKITKRGQNVTFRCDPISEHNRLYWYRQTLGQGPEFLTYFQNEAQLEKSRLLSDRFSAERPKGSFSTLEIQRTEQGDSAMYLCASRNPGNAGELFFGEGSRLTVL.

The chain links TRBV27 to TRBJ2-7; tentative D call: TRBD1 (7 bases). The germline V gene encodes CDR1 MNHEY and CDR2 SMNVEV (reference sequence). The length of the CDR3 is 15 residues. The V and J ends lost 6 bases and 0 bases respectively, with 15 bases between them. The CDR3 DNA sequence: TGTGCCAGCAGGATAGCAGGGGGGAGCTCCTACGAGCAGTACTTC. Encoded protein: CASRIAGGSSYEQYF.

The rearrangement uses TRBV19 and TRBJ2-2, with D unresolved. Germline V gene sequence: CDR1 LNHDA, CDR2 SQIVND (reference sequence). With 6 bases removed from V and 6 bases from J, the gap between germline ends came to 14 bases. The CDR3 covers 14 residues. The CDR3 DNA follows: TGTGCCAGTAGCCTGGCAGTCTCATCCGGGGAGCTGTTTTTT. Translating it yields CASSLAVSSGELFF. The full variable domain, rest sourced from reference TRBV19 and TRBJ2-2, is DGGITQSPKYLFRKEGQNVTLSCEQNLNHDAMYWYRQDPGQGLRLIYYSQIVNDFQKGDIAEGYSVSREKKESFPLTVTSAQKNPTAFYLCASSLAVSSGELFFGEGSRLTVL.

The chain combines TRBV29-1 with TRBJ2-2; TRBD1 aligns across 7 bases. The germline V gene encodes CDR1 SQVTM and CDR2 ANQGSEA. The CDR3 is 12 amino acids. V was clipped by 7 bases and J by 6 bases; unmatched bases: 5. CDR3 sequence: CSGITGAGELFF. DNA of the CDR3: TGCAGCGGTATTACAGGGGCCGGGGAGCTGTTTTTT.

V and J are TRBV7-8 and TRBJ2-1; no clear D. Trimming stripped 2 bases from V and 3 bases from J, with 14 bases between. Germline CDR1 reads SGHVS; CDR2 reads FQNEAQ. This CDR3 is 16 amino acids long. The CDR3 loop reads CASSLTGGSFYNEQFF. CDR3 DNA sequence: TGTGCCAGCAGCTTAACCGGCGGCAGTTTCTACAATGAGCAGTTCTTC.

The chain links TRBV5-4 to TRBJ1-5; D uncertain. The CDR3 has 16 amino acids. The germline V gene has CDR1 SGHNT and CDR2 YYREEE (reference sequence). V gave up 4 bases and J gave up 8 bases, with 22 bases separating them. CDR3 residues: CASSPAPEGFPEPQHF. The CDR3 nucleotides read TGTGCCAGCAGCCCAGCCCCAGAGGGTTTCCCTGAGCCCCAGCATTTT.

The chain combines TRBV6-1 with TRBJ1-4; 11 bases map to TRBD1. The germline CDR1 and CDR2 sequences are MNHNS and SASEGT. J was trimmed by 10 bases and V by 6 bases; bases with no gene match: 10. The CDR3 loop spans 15 amino acids. CDR3 nucleotide sequence: TGTGCCAGCAGCCCGACCGGGACAGGGGGGAGAAAACTGTTTTTT. This encodes CASSPTGTGGRKLFF.

This chain links TRBV7-2 with TRBJ2-7, with D hard to call. Trimming left V 1 base short and J 2 bases short, with 12 bases between. Germline V gene data show CDR1 as SGHTA and CDR2 as FQGNSA. The CDR3 covers 15 residues. This CDR3 is CASSLDSGRTYEQYF. CDR3 DNA: TGTGCCAGCAGCTTAGATTCCGGACGTACCTACGAGCAGTACTTC.

V gene TRBV5-6 combines with J gene TRBJ2-3; perhaps D is TRBD1 or TRBD2 (5 bases each). Trimming left V 3 bases short and J 11 bases short, with 19 bases between. There are 14 residues in the CDR3. Germline V gene lookup returns CDR1 SGHDT and CDR2 YYEEEE. The CDR3 nucleotides read TGTGCCAGCAGCTCAGGGACGGCCCTAATAGGGCAGTATTTT. Protein sequence: CASSSGTALIGQYF.

On this clone itself: The sample has other DNA sequences that encode this CDR3 too. V is TRBV7-2 and J is TRBJ2-7; 15 bases are a match to TRBD2. Germline V gives CDR1 SGHTA, CDR2 FQGNSA. This CDR3 spans 17 amino acids. With 1 base clipped from V and 1 base from J, the junction kept 2 bases outside the gene matches. The DNA for the CDR3 is TGTGCCAGCAGCTTAGTTGGACTAGCGGGAGGGTCCTACGAGCAGTACTTC. Protein product: CASSLVGLAGGSYEQYF.

The J gene is TRBJ1-1, the V gene TRBV7-9, with D maybe TRBD1 (5 bases). CDR1 is SEHNR and CDR2 is FQNEAQ in the germline V gene (reference sequence). V gave up 1 base and J gave up 6 bases, with 12 bases separating them. CDR3 length: 14 residues. The CDR3 coding sequence is TGTGCCAGCAGCTTAGAAGAGGGGATACCTGAAGCTTTCTTT. Protein product: CASSLEEGIPEAFF.

The V call is TRBV7-9, the J call TRBJ2-1; 11 bases are shared with TRBD2. CDR1 is SEHNR, CDR2 FQNEAQ, per germline (reference sequence). V dropped 2 bases and J dropped 12; count of bases not matched to a gene: 12. This CDR3 region has 16 residues. CDR3 loop: CASSLLGTSGHSGQFF. As DNA, the CDR3 is TGTGCCAGCAGCTTACTAGGGACTAGCGGCCATTCAGGGCAGTTCTTC.

The V call is TRBV30, the J call TRBJ2-5, with D possibly being TRBD1 or TRBD2 (6 bases each). There are 14 residues in the CDR3. Between the trimmed V and J ends, which lost 2 bases and 5 bases, there was a span of 15 bases. The germline gives CDR1 GTSNPN, CDR2 SVGIG (reference sequence). This CDR3 is CAWSFLGGLETQYF. The CDR3 DNA sequence: TGTGCCTGGAGTTTTCTAGGGGGACTCGAGACCCAGTACTTC.

Written as DNA, the CDR3 is TGTGCCAGCAGTTTATCTGCTTACTACGAGCAGTACTTC. Amino acids: CASSLSAYYEQYF. The chain joins TRBV27 to TRBJ2-7; D unresolved. The CDR3 covers 13 residues. Germline V gene data show CDR1 as MNHEY and CDR2 as SMNVEV (reference sequence). V lost 0 bases to trimming and J lost 3 bases, with 6 bases between them.